The 28 T cell receptor beta chains below come from one sample, sequenced in a study of OX40 agonist ivuxolimab in advanced cancers. Assay used: immunoSEQ multiplex PCR; TCRdb lists only in-frame clones, some missing. The table includes 20,000 to 25,000 clones, roughly 80% detected once. Sequencing was performed on CD4+ or CD8+ T cells sorted from blood, taken in a trial of the OX40 agonist ivuxolimab. Every receptor here comes from an adult with an advanced solid tumor such as melanoma, head and neck, liver or kidney cancer.

This clone came up once. The chain employs TRBV6-5 and TRBJ2-5; possibly TRBD1 or TRBD2 for D (5 bases each). Matching the DNA end better, TRBJ2-7 makes the J call doubtful. The length of the CDR3 is 14 residues. Germline V gene data show CDR1 as MNHEY and CDR2 as SVGAGI. The CDR3, as DNA: TGTGCCAGCAGTTACGGGACCAGCTCCTACGAGCAGTACTTC. This gives the protein CASSYGTSSYEQYF.

V gene TRBV10-2 combines with J gene TRBJ1-1, with no clear D. Germline-derived CDR1 and CDR2 are WSHSY and SAAADI. This CDR3 has 13 amino acids. V was trimmed by 5 bases and J by 1 base, leaving 8 bases between them. The CDR3: CASSYEGNTEAFF. CDR3 nucleotide sequence: TGCGCCAGCAGTTACGAGGGGAACACTGAAGCTTTCTTT.

This clone was observed a single time. CDR3 in DNA: TGCGCCAGCCGATCAGGGTGGGCGGACTACGAGCAGTACTTC. Protein product: CASRSGWADYEQYF. The chain joins TRBV5-1 to TRBJ2-7, with D possibly TRBD1 on 5 matching bases. V was shortened by 7 bases and J by 3 bases, with 17 bases between the two germline ends. From germline, CDR1 is SGHRS and CDR2 YFSETQ. The CDR3 covers 14 residues.

A few counts support this clone. The J gene is TRBJ2-7, the V gene TRBV2, with 8 bases that match TRBD1. The CDR3 has 15 residues. Per the germline V gene, CDR1 is SNHLY and CDR2 is FYNNEI. Trimming removed 7 bases from V and 1 base from J; junction bases left unmatched: 9. CDR3 bases: TGTGCCAGCATCCAGGGGGCCTCAGAGTCCTACGAGCAGTACTTC. Translating gives CASIQGASESYEQYF.

V and J are TRBV30 and TRBJ2-2; D is unresolved. The V end was cut by 2 bases, the J end by 5 bases, with 12 bases between. Germline assignment: CDR1 GTSNPN and CDR2 SVGIG (reference sequence). This CDR3 comprises 14 residues. The CDR3, as DNA: TGTGCCTGGAGTAGGTTGCCTAGGACCGGGGAGCTGTTTTTT. It encodes CAWSRLPRTGELFF.

V gene TRBV5-1 combines with J gene TRBJ2-1; D is unresolved. Deletions cut 4 bases from V and 5 bases from J, with 13 bases between. CDR1 is SGHRS and CDR2 is YFSETQ in the germline V gene. The CDR3 extends over 14 amino acids. The CDR3 DNA follows: TGCGCCAGCAGCCTAATGATTGGGGACAATGAGCAGTTCTTC. Translated, it gives CASSLMIGDNEQFF.

The chain links TRBV29-1 to TRBJ2-3, with a possible D match to TRBD2 (7 bases). Per germline, CDR1 SQVTM and CDR2 ANQGSEA. The V end lost 3 bases, the J end lost 3 bases, and 10 bases lay between the germline ends. CDR3 length equals 13 residues. DNA for the CDR3: TGCAGCGTTGACGAGGGGGGGACAGATACGCAGTATTTT. This codes for CSVDEGGTDTQYF.

The chain is built from TRBV11-2 and TRBJ2-3; D unresolved. The CDR3 contains 12 residues. V lost 6 bases and J lost 6, with 10 bases in between. Germline V CDR1 and CDR2: SGHAT, FQNNGV. The CDR3 DNA reads as TGTGCCAGCAGACCCTTGAGCGATACGCAGTATTTT. It encodes CASRPLSDTQYF.

The V gene is TRBV27, the J gene TRBJ1-2; tentatively, D is TRBD1 (5 bases). Germline assignment: CDR1 MNHEY and CDR2 SMNVEV (reference sequence). This CDR3 comprises 11 residues. Between the trimmed V and J ends, which lost 6 bases and 8 bases, there was a span of 10 bases. This CDR3 reads CASSPWDGYTF. For the CDR3, the DNA is TGTGCCAGCAGCCCCTGGGACGGCTACACCTTC.

The V call is TRBV6-6, the J call TRBJ2-2; no reliable D call. CDR1 is MNHNY and CDR2 is SVGAGI in the germline V gene (reference sequence). The CDR3 is made up of 15 amino acids. The germline V and J ends were trimmed by 7 bases and 3 bases, with 15 bases remaining between them. The CDR3 DNA reads TGTGCCAGCACCAATTTACATTCCTACACCGGGGAGCTGTTTTTT. As protein: CASTNLHSYTGELFF.

The chain combines TRBV5-1 with TRBJ2-7, with D possibly TRBD1 on 5 matching bases. Trimming left V 5 bases short and J 1 base short, with 13 bases between. Germline values: CDR1 SGHRS, CDR2 YFSETQ. The CDR3 loop spans 14 amino acids. CDR3 coding DNA: TGCGCCAGCAGTCAGGGCATAATTTCCTACGAGCAGTACTTC. Amino acids: CASSQGIISYEQYF.

The rearrangement uses TRBV30 and TRBJ1-3; 12 nucleotides align to TRBD1. V lost 3 bases, J lost 0 bases, and 18 bases stayed unmatched. The CDR3 spans 21 residues. The germline gives CDR1 GTSNPN, CDR2 SVGIG (reference sequence). The CDR3 DNA reads as TGTGCCTGGAGCTCAGACGTATCCGGGACAGGGGGCTTATACTCTGGAAACACCATATATTTT. Encoded protein: CAWSSDVSGTGGLYSGNTIYF.

This clone showed up just a few times. The chain employs TRBV19 and TRBJ1-3; TRBD1 agrees at 7 bases. The trim removed 2 bases at V and 0 bases at J, leaving 7 bases unmatched. The CDR3 contains 17 residues. The germline V gene encodes CDR1 LNHDA and CDR2 SQIVND (reference sequence). CDR3: CASSIRQGWSSGNTIYF. The DNA of the CDR3 is TGTGCCAGTAGTATAAGACAGGGTTGGAGCTCTGGAAACACCATATATTTT.

This chain links TRBV5-5 with TRBJ2-7; 12 positions match TRBD2. The V and J ends lost 0 bases and 5 bases, in that order; junction bases with no gene match: 12. The CDR3 spans 18 residues. Germline lookup yields CDR1 SGHKS and CDR2 YYEKEE (reference sequence). The DNA of the CDR3 is TGTGCCAGCAGCTTGGCCCTAGCGGGGGGGCAAGGGTTCCACGAGCAGTACTTC. It translates to CASSLALAGGQGFHEQYF.

In its sample, this clone was seen a few times. V is TRBV30 and J is TRBJ1-1; TRBD1 is a possible D gene (5 bases). This CDR3 is 13 amino acids long. The V gene's germline CDR1 is GTSNPN and CDR2 SVGIG (reference sequence). Trimming removed 3 bases at V and 5 bases at J, with 13 bases between. The CDR3 is CAWRSPGLTEAFF. CDR3 DNA sequence: TGTGCCTGGAGATCTCCAGGGCTTACTGAAGCTTTCTTT. Using reference TRBV30 and TRBJ1-1 for the parts outside the CDR3, the full variable domain is SQTIHQWPATLVQPVGSPLSLECTVEGTSNPNLYWYRQAAGRGLQLLFYSVGIGQISSEVPQNLSASRPQDRQFILSSKKLLLSDSGFYLCAWRSPGLTEAFFGQGTRLTVV.

About this clone itself: The junction departs from germline at one end; a sequencing error may be responsible. Here the CDR3 reads CASSPQTMSTGPFF. Here the CDR3 DNA reads TGTGCCAGCTCACCACAAACGATGTCGACAGGACCTTTTTTC. J is TRBJ2-7 and V is TRBV18, with D perhaps matching TRBD1 (6 bases). The germline V gene has CDR1 KGHSH and CDR2 LQKENI. CDR3 length equals 14 residues.

The chain is built from TRBV15 and TRBJ1-1; D gene ambiguous. The CDR3 is 16 amino acids. Between the trimmed V and J ends, which lost 0 bases and 1 base, there was a span of 12 bases. Germline V gene data show CDR1 as LNHNV and CDR2 as YYDKDF (reference sequence). CDR3 in amino acids: CATSRDKWEGNTEAFF. In nucleotides, the CDR3 is TGTGCCACCAGCAGAGATAAGTGGGAAGGGAACACTGAAGCTTTCTTT.

The chain joins TRBV18 to TRBJ2-4; TRBD1 might be the D (6 bases). CDR1 and CDR2 (germline): KGHSH, LQKENI. The CDR3 totals 18 residues. With 0 bases removed from V and 0 bases from J, the gap between germline ends came to 15 bases. CDR3 sequence reads: CASSPPFQGPLAKNIQYF. The CDR3 DNA reads as TGTGCCAGCTCACCACCCTTCCAGGGGCCATTAGCCAAAAACATTCAGTACTTC.

The J gene is TRBJ2-7, the V gene TRBV5-1; weak D call: TRBD1 (5 bases). V was trimmed by 6 bases and J by 5 bases, leaving 18 bases between them. This CDR3 contains 14 residues. CDR1 and CDR2 (germline): SGHRS, YFSETQ. The CDR3 sequence is CASKYQGQVNEQYF. CDR3 DNA: TGCGCCAGCAAGTACCAGGGTCAAGTCAACGAGCAGTACTTC.

The chain is built from TRBV10-1 and TRBJ1-1; the D is unclear. Deletions cut 6 bases from V and 1 base from J, with 15 bases between. CDR1 and CDR2 from the germline V gene are WNHNN and SYGVQD (reference sequence). This CDR3 is 15 amino acids long. The CDR3 nucleotides are TGCGCCAGCAGGTTTGGGAACAACCCGAACACTGAAGCTTTCTTT. Translated: CASRFGNNPNTEAFF.

The rearrangement uses TRBV4-2 and TRBJ1-4, with no clear D. The CDR3 totals 17 residues. Trimming pared 0 bases from V and 8 bases from J, leaving 19 bases between. Germline CDR1 and CDR2: LGHNA and YNFKEQ. CDR3 coding DNA: TGTGCCAGCAGCCAAGAATTCTTTAGCCCTTCGACGGAAAAACTGTTTTTT. Protein product: CASSQEFFSPSTEKLFF.

This chain connects TRBV6-5 to TRBJ2-5; either TRBD1 or TRBD2 may fit D (6 bases each). The end of the DNA fits TRBJ2-7 better, so the J call may be wrong. The CDR3 sequence is 12 residues long. Germline V lookup: CDR1 MNHEY, CDR2 SVGAGI. CDR3 residues: CAAGPGEDEQYF. CDR3 DNA sequence: TGTGCCGCGGGGCCAGGGGAGGACGAGCAGTACTTC.

This chain uses TRBV7-3 with TRBJ2-5; TRBD1 aligns across 7 bases. Germline V gene lookup returns CDR1 SGHTA and CDR2 FQGTGA. The ends lost 0 bases at V and 5 bases at J; junction bases unmatched: 0. The CDR3 runs to 13 residues. CDR3 protein: CASSLTGGETQYF. As DNA, the CDR3 is TGTGCCAGCAGCTTAACAGGGGGCGAGACCCAGTACTTC.

The CDR3 DNA sequence: TGTGCCAGCAGCTTGGCCGCGGAGGGACGGGAGACCCAGTACTTC. Its protein product is CASSLAAEGRETQYF. V usage is TRBV5-4 and J usage is TRBJ2-5, with a tentative D call TRBD2 (6 bases). CDR3 length: 15 amino acids. CDR1 and CDR2 (germline): SGHNT, YYREEE (reference sequence). Between the trimmed V and J ends, which lost 0 bases and 5 bases, there was a span of 14 bases. Full variable domain (rest looked up from reference TRBV5-4 and TRBJ2-5): ETGVTQSPTHLIKTRGQQVTLRCSSQSGHNTVSWYQQALGQGPQFIFQYYREEENGRGNFPPRFSGLQFPNYSSELNVNALELDDSALYLCASSLAAEGRETQYFGPGTRLLVL.

The chain's CDR3 is CASSETVNTEAFF. Here the CDR3 DNA reads TGTGCCAGCAGTGAGACAGTAAACACTGAAGCTTTCTTT. This chain joins TRBV6-1 and TRBJ1-1, with D maybe TRBD1 (5 bases). Trimming took off 3 bases at V and 2 bases at J, with 7 bases between the two ends. This CDR3 region has 13 residues. Germline assignment: CDR1 MNHNS and CDR2 SASEGT.

The chain couples TRBV5-5 to TRBJ1-3, with D hard to call. The CDR3 sequence is 16 residues long. The germline V and J ends were trimmed by 0 bases and 0 bases, with 10 bases remaining between them. The germline V gene has CDR1 SGHKS and CDR2 YYEKEE (reference sequence). The CDR3 DNA sequence: TGTGCCAGCAGCTTGGAAGACGGAATCTCTGGAAACACCATATATTTT. Translating it yields CASSLEDGISGNTIYF.

V gene TRBV28 combines with J gene TRBJ1-2; D call uncertain. CDR1 is MDHEN and CDR2 is SYDVKM in the germline V gene. V was cut by 3 bases and J by 5 bases, with 13 bases left in between. There are 14 residues in the CDR3. CDR3 amino acids: CASSLAGFWYGYTF. DNA for the CDR3: TGTGCCAGCAGTTTGGCCGGGTTTTGGTATGGCTACACCTTC.

CDR3 residues: CASTPRQGLAYGYTF. CDR3 bases: TGTGCCAGCACCCCCAGACAGGGGTTGGCCTATGGCTACACCTTC. The V gene is TRBV27, the J gene TRBJ1-2; the match to TRBD1 covers 8 bases. The germline V gene encodes CDR1 MNHEY and CDR2 SMNVEV (reference sequence). J lost 4 bases, V lost 7 bases, and 11 bases had no gene match. This CDR3 has 15 residues.